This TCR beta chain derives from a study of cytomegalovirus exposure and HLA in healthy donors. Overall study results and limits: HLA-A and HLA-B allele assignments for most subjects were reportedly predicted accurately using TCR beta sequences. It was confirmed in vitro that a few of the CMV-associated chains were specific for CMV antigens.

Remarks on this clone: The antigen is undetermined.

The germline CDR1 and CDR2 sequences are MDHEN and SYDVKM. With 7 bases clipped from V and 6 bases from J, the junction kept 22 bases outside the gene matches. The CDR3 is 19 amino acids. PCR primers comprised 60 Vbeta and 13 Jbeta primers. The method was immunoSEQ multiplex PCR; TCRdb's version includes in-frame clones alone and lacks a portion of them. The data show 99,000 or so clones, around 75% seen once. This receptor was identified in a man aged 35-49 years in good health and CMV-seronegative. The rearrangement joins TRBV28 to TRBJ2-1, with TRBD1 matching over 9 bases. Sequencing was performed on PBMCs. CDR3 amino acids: CASTPPADRGLPEVNEQFF. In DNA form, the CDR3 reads TGTGCCAGCACCCCCCCGGCGGACAGGGGCCTACCGGAGGTCAATGAGCAGTTCTTC.